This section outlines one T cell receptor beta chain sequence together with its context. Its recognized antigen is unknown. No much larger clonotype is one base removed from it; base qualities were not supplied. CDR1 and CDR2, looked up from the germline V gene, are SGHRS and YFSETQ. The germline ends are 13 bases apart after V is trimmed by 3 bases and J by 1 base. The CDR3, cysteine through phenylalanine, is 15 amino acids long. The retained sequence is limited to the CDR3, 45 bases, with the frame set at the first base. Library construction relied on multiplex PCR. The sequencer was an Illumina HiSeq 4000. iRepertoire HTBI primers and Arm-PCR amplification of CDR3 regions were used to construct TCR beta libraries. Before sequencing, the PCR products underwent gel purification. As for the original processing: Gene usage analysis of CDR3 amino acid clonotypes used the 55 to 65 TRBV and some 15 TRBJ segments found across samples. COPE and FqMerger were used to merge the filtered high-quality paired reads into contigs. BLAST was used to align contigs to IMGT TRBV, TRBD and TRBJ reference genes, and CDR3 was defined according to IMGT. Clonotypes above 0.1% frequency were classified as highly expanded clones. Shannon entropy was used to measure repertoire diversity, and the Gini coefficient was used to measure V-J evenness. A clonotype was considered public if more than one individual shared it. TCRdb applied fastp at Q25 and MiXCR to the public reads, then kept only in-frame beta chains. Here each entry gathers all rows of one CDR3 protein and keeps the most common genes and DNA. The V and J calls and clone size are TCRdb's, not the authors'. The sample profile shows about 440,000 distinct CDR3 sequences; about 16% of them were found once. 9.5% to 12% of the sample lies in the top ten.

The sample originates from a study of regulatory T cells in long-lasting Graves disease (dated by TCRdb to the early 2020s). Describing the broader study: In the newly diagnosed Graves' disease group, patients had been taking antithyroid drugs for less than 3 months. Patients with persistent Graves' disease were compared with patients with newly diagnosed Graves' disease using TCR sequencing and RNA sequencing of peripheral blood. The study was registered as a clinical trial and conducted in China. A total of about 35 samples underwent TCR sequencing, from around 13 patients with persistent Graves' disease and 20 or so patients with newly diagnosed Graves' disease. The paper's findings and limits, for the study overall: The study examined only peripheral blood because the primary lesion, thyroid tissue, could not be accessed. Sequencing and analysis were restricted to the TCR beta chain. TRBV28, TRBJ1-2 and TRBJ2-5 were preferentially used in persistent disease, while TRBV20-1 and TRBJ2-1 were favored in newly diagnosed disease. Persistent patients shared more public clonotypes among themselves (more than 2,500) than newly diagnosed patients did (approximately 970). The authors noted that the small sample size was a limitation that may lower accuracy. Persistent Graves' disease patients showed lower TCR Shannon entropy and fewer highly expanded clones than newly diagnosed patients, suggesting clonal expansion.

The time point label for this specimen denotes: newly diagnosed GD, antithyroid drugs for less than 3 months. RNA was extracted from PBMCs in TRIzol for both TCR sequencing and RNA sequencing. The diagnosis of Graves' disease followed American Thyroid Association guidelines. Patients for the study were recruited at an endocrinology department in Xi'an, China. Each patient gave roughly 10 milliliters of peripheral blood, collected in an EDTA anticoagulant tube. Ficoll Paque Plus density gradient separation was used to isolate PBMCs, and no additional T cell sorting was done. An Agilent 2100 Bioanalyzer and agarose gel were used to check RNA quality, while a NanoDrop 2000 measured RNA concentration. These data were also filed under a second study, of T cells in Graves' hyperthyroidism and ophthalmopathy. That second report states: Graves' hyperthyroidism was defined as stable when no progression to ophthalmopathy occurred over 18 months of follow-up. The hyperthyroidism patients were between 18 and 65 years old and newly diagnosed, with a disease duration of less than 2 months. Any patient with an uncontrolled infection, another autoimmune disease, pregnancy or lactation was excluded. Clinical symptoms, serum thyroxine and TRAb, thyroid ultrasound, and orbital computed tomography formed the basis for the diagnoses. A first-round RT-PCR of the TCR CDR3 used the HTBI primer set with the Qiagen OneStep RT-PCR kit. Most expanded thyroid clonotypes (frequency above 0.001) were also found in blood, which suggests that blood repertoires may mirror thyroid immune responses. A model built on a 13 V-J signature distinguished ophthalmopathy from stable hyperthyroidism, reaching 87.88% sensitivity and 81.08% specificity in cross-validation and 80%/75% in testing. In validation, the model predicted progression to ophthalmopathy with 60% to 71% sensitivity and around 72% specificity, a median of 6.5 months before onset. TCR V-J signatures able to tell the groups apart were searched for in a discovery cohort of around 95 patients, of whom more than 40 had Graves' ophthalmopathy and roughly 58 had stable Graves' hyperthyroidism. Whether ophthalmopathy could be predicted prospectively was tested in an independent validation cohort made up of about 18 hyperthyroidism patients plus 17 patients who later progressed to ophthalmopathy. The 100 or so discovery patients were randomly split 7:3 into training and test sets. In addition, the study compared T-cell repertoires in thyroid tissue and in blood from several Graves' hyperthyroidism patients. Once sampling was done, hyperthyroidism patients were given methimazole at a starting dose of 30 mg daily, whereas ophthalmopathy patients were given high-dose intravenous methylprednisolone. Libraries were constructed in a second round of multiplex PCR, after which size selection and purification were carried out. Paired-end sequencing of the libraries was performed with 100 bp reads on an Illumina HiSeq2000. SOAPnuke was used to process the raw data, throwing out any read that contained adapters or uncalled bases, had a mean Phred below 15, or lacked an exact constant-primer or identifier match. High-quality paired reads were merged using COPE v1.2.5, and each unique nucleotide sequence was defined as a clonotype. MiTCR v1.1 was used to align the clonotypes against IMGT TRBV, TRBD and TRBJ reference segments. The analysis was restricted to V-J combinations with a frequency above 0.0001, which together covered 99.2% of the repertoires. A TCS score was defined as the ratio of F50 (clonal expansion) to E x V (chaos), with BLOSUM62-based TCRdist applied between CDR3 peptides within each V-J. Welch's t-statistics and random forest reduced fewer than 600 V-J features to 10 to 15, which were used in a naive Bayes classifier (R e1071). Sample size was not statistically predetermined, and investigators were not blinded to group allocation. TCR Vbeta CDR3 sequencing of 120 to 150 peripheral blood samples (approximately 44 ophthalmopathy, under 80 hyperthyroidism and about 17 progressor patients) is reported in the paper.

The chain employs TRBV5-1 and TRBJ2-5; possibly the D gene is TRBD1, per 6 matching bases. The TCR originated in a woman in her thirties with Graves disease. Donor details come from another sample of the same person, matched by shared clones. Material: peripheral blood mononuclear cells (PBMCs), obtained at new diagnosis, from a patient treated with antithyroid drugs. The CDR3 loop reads CASSYRGTSQETQYF. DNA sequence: TGCGCCAGCAGCTATCGTGGGACAAGCCAAGAGACCCAGTACTTC.